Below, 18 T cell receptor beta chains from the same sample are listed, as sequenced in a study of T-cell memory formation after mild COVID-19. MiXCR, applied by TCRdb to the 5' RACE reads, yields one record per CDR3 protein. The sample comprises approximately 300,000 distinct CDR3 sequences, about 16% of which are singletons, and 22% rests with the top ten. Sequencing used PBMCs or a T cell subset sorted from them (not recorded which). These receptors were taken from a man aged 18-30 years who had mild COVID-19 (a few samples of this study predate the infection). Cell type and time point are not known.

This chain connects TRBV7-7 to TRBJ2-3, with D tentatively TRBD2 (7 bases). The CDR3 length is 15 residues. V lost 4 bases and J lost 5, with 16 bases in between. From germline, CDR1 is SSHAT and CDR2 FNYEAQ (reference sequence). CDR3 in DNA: TGTGCCAGCAGCTCGAGGGGGGGGGCAGTAGATACGCAGTATTTT. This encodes CASSSRGGAVDTQYF.

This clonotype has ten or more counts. For the CDR3, the DNA is TGTGCCAGCAGCCAAAGGCGGGGCCGTAATTACAATGAGCAGTTCTTC. Its translation is CASSQRRGRNYNEQFF. The chain employs TRBV4-2 and TRBJ2-1, with TRBD2 as a possible D gene (6 bases). Germline V lookup: CDR1 LGHNA, CDR2 YNFKEQ. Trimming took off 2 bases at V and 4 bases at J, with 15 bases between the two ends. This CDR3 spans 16 amino acids.

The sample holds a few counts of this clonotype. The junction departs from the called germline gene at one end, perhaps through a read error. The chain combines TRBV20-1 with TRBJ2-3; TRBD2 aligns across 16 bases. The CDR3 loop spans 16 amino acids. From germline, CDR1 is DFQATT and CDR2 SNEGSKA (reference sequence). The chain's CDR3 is CSASGTSGGAIDTRYF. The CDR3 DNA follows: TGCAGTGCTAGCGGGACTAGCGGGGGGGCGATAGATACGCGGTATTTT.

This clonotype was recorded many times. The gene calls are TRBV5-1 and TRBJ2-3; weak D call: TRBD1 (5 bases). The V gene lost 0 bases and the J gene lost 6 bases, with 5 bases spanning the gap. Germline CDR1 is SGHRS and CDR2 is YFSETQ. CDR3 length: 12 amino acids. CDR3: CASSLGQDTQYF. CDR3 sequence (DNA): TGCGCCAGCAGCTTGGGACAGGATACGCAGTATTTT.

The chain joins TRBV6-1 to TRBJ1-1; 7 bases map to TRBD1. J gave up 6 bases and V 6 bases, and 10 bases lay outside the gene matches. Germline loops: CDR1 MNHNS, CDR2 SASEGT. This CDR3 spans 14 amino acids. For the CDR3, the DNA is TGTGCCAGCAGCAGGACAGGCAACGGGGCTGAAGCTTTCTTT. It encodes CASSRTGNGAEAFF.

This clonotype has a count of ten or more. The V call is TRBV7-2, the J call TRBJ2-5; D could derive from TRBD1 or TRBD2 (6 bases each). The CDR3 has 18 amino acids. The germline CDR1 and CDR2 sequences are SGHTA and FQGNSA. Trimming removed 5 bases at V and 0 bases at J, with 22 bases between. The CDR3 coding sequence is TGTGCCAGCAGCCCGGGGGCCTTTTCCGGTTGGTACCAAGAGACCCAGTACTTC. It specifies CASSPGAFSGWYQETQYF.

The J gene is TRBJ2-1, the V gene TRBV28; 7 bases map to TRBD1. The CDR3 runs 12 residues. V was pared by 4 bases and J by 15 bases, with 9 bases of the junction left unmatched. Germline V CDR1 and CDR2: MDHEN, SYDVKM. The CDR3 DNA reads TGTGCCAGCAGTTCAGGATCCGGGACAGTGTTCTTC. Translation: CASSSGSGTVFF.

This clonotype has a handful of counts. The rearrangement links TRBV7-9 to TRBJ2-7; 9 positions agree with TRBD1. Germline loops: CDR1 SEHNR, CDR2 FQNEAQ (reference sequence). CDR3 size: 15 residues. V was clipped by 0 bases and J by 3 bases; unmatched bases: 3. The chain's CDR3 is CASSLAPGQGYEQYV. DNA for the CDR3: TGTGCCAGCAGCTTAGCCCCGGGACAGGGCTACGAGCAGTACGTC.

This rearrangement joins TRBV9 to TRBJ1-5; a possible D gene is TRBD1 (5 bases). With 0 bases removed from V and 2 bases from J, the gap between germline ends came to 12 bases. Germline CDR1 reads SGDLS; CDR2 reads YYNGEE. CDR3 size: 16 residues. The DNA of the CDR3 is TGTGCCAGCAGCGTAGGGGAGGGGCAGGGCAATCAGCCCCAGCATTTT. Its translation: CASSVGEGQGNQPQHF. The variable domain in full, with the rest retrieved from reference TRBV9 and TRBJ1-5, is DSGVTQTPKHLITATGQRVTLRCSPRSGDLSVYWYQQSLDQGLQFLIQYYNGEERAKGNILERFSAQQFPDLHSELNLSSLELGDSALYFCASSVGEGQGNQPQHFGDGTRLSIL.

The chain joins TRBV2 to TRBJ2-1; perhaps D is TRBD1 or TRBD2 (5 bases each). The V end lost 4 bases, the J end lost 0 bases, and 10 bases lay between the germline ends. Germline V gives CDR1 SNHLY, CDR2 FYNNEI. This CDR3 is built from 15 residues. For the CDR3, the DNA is TGTGCCAGCAGTGGGGACCGGAGCTCCTACAATGAGCAGTTCTTC. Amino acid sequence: CASSGDRSSYNEQFF.

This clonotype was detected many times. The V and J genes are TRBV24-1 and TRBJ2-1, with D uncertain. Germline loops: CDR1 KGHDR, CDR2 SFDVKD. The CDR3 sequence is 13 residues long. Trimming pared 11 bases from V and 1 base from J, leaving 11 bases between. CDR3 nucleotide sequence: TGTGCCATTACGGACGGATCCTACAATGAGCAGTTCTTC. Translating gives CAITDGSYNEQFF.

CDR3 in amino acids: CASSHRKGSLSGNTIYF. As DNA, the CDR3 is TGTGCCAGCAGCCACCGAAAGGGGAGTCTCTCTGGAAACACCATATATTTT. The chain uses TRBV3-1 and TRBJ1-3; D possibly corresponds to TRBD1 (5 bases). The CDR3 covers 17 residues. CDR1 and CDR2 from the germline V gene are LGHDT and YNNKEL (reference sequence). Trimming pared 3 bases from V and 0 bases from J, leaving 15 bases between.

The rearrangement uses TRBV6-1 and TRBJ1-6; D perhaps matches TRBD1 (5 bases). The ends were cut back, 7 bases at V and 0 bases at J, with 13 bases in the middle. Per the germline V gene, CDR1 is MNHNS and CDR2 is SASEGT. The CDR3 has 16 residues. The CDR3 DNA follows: TGTGCCAGCACCTCGGGACTCCCCTCCTATAATTCACCCCTCCACTTT. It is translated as CASTSGLPSYNSPLHF.

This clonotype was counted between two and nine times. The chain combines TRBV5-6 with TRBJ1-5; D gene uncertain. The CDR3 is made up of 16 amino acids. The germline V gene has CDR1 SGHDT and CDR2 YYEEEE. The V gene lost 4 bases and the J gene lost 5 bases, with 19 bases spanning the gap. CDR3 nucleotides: TGTGCCAGCAGCCCGATGAGTCAGTCCTACGATCAGCCCCAGCATTTT. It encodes CASSPMSQSYDQPQHF.

The CDR3 DNA follows: TGCAGTGCCAGACCGGCCCAAGAGACCCAGTACTTC. The encoded protein is CSARPAQETQYF. The chain uses TRBV20-1 and TRBJ2-5; D unresolved. The CDR3 spans 12 residues. CDR1 is DFQATT, CDR2 SNEGSKA, per germline (reference sequence). The V gene lost 6 bases and the J gene lost 1 base, with 9 bases spanning the gap.

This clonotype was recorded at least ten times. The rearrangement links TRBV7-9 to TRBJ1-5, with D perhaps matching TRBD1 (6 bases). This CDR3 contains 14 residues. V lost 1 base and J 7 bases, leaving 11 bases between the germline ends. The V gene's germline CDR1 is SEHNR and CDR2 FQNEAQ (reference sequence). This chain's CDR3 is CASSLGPDRQPQHF. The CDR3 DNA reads TGTGCCAGCAGCTTAGGTCCCGACAGGCAGCCCCAGCATTTT.

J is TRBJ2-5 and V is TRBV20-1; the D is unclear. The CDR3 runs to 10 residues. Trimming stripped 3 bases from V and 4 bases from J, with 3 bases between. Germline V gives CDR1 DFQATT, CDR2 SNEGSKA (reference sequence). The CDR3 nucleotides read TGCAGTGCTAGGATAGAGACCCAGTACTTC. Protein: CSARIETQYF.

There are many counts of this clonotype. CDR3 residues: CASSYSMPRETQYF. CDR3 nucleotide sequence: TGTGCCAGCAGTTACTCCATGCCCAGAGAGACCCAGTACTTC. The chain uses TRBV6-6 and TRBJ2-5; D call uncertain. The CDR3 runs 14 residues. CDR1 and CDR2 from the germline V gene are MNHNY and SVGAGI (reference sequence). V was shortened by 0 bases and J by 4 bases, with 9 bases between the two germline ends.